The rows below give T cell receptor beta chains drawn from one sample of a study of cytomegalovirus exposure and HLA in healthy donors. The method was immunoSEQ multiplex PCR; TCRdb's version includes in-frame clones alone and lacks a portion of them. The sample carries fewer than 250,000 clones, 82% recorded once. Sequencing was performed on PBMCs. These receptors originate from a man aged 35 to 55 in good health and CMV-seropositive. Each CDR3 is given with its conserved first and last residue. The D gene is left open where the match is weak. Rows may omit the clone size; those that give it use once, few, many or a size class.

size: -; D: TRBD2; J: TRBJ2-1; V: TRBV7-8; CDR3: CASSETGGRPYNEQFF; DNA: TGTGCCAGCAGCGAAACGGGAGGGCGGCCCTACAATGAGCAGTTCTTC
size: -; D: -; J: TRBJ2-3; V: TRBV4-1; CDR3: CASSQEPSGTDTQYF; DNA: TGCGCCAGCAGCCAAGAACCTAGCGGCACAGATACGCAGTATTTT
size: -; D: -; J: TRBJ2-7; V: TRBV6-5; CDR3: CASSYAQQGGYEQYF; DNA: TGTGCCAGCAGTTACGCACAACAGGGTGGATACGAGCAGTACTTC
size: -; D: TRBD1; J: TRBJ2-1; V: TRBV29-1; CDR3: CSALRDRVLKGNNEQFF; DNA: TGCAGTGCCTTACGGGACAGGGTGTTGAAGGGGAACAATGAGCAGTTCTTC
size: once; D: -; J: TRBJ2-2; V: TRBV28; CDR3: CAVWRAGELFF; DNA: TGTGCCGTCTGGAGGGCCGGGGAGCTGTTTTTT
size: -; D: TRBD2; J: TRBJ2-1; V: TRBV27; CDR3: CASSSPLAGLSNEQFF; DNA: TGTGCCAGCAGTTCCCCCCTAGCGGGACTTTCCAATGAGCAGTTCTTC
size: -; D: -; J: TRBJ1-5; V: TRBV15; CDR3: CATRADSNQPQHF; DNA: TGTGCCACCAGGGCAGATAGCAATCAGCCCCAGCATTTT
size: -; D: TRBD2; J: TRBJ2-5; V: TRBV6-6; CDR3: CASRQTNTVAGHF; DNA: TGTGCCAGCAGGCAGACAAACACCGTAGCGGGACACTTC
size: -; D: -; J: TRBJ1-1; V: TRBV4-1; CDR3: CASRHLNTEAFF; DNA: TGCGCCAGCAGACATTTGAACACTGAAGCTTTCTTT
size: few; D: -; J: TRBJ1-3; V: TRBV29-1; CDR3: CSVVRQGAGNTIYF; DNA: TGCAGCGTTGTACGGCAGGGCGCTGGAAACACCATATATTTT
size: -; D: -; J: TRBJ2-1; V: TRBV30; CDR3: CAWSASYNEQFF; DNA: TGTGCCTGGAGTGCCAGTTACAATGAGCAGTTCTTC
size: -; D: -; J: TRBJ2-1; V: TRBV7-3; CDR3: CASSLGYGGANNEQFF; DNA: TGTGCCAGCAGCTTAGGGTACGGCGGGGCAAACAATGAGCAGTTCTTC
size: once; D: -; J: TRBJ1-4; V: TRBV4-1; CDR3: CASSQGGGGAPEKLFF; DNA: TGCGCCAGCAGCCAAGGTGGAGGGGGGGCCCCCGAAAAACTGTTTTTT
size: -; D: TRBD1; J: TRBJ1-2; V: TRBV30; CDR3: CAWEEGADGYTF; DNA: TGTGCCTGGGAGGAGGGGGCGGATGGCTACACCTTC
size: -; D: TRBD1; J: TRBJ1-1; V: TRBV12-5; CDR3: CASGFFPTSDRGSLATEAFF; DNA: TGTGCTAGTGGTTTCTTCCCCACCTCTGACAGGGGTTCCTTAGCCACTGAAGCTTTCTTT
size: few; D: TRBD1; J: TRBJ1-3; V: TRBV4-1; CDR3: CASSPGTGGSGNTIYF; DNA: TGCGCCAGCAGCCCCGGGACAGGGGGTTCTGGAAACACCATATATTTT
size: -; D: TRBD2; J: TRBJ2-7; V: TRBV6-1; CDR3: CASHSGTSSYEQYF; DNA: TGTGCCAGCCACTCCGGGACTAGCTCCTACGAGCAGTACTTC
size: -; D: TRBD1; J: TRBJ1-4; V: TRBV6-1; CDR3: CASTGGAGEKLFF; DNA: TGTGCCAGCACAGGGGGCGCAGGGGAAAAACTGTTTTTT
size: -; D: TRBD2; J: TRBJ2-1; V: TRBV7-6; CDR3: CASSLGSSAPGLAGGQVEQFF; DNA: TGTGCCAGCAGCTTAGGATCTTCGGCACCGGGACTAGCGGGAGGGCAGGTTGAGCAGTTCTTC
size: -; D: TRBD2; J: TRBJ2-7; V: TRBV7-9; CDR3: CSSSLGAGVGEQYF; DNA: TGTTCCAGCAGCTTAGGAGCGGGAGTGGGTGAGCAGTACTTC
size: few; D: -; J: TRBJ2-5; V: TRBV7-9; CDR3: CASSFSETQYF; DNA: TGTGCCAGCAGCTTTTCGGAGACCCAGTACTTC
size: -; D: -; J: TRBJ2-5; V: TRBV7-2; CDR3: CASSLWLAPQETQYF; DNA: TGTGCCAGCAGCTTATGGCTAGCGCCTCAAGAGACCCAGTACTTC
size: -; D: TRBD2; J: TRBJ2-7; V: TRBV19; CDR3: CASSTRWASGGSGEQYF; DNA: TGTGCCAGTAGTACCAGGTGGGCTAGCGGAGGGTCGGGCGAGCAGTACTTC
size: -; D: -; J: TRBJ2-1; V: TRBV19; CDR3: CASSYGGANEQFF; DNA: TGTGCCAGTAGCTACGGGGGAGCCAATGAGCAGTTCTTC
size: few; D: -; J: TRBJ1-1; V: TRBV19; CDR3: CASSPWNTEAFF; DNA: TGTGCCAGTAGTCCTTGGAACACTGAAGCTTTCTTT
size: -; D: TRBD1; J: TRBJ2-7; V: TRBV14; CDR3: CASSQGTGSFYEQYF; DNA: TGTGCCAGCAGCCAGGGGACAGGGTCATTCTACGAGCAGTACTTC
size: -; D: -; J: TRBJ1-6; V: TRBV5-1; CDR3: CASTRGRGESPLHF; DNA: TGCGCCAGCACGAGGGGCAGGGGAGAGTCACCCCTCCACTTT